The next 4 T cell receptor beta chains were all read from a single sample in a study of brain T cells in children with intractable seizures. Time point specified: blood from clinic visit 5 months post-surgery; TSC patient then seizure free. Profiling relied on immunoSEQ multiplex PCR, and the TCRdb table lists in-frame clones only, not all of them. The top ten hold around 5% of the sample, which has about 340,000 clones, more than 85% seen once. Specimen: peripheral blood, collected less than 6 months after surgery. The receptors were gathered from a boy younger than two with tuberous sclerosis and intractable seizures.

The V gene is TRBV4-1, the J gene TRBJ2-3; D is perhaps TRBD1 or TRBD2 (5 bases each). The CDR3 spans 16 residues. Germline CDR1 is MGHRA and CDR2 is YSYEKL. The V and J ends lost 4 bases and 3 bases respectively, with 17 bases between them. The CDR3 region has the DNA TGCGCCAGCAGCCCGGGACCCCCTTTGGGGACAGATACGCAGTATTTT. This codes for CASSPGPPLGTDTQYF.

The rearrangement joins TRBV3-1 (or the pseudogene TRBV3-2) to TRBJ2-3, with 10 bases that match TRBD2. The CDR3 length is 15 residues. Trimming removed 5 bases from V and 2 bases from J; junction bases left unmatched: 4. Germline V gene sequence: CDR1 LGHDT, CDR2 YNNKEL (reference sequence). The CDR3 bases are TGTGCCAGCAGCAGGACTAGCGGATACACAGATACGCAGTATTTT. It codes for CASSRTSGYTDTQYF.

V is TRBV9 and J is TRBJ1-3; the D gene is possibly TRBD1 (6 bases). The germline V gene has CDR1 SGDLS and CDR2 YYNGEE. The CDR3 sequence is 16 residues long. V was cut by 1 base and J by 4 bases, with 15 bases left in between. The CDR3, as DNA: TGTGCCAGCAGCGTATTCGGGGGCTCGGTCGGAAACACCATATATTTT. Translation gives CASSVFGGSVGNTIYF.

The CDR3 DNA follows: TGTGCCAGCAGTTACTCAGAGGCGTCAAATGAGCAGTTCTTC. Its protein is CASSYSEASNEQFF. This chain links TRBV6-5 with TRBJ2-1; D unclear. Trimming removed 0 bases at V and 7 bases at J, with 10 bases between. From germline, CDR1 is MNHEY and CDR2 SVGAGI. CDR3 length: 14 amino acids.